The entry below describes one T cell receptor (beta chain). One junction end disagrees with the germline gene, perhaps due to a read error. Time point: after dendritic cell vaccination, including at tumor progression/relapse. This record comes from a study of glioma-infiltrating T cells after dendritic cell vaccination. The primer mix had 60 V beta and 13 J beta primers. TCRdb's table, derived via immunoSEQ multiplex PCR, lists solely in-frame clones and lacks some. This table has roughly 100,000 clones, nearly 90% appearing once. The CDR3 runs 13 residues. Germline V gives CDR1 SSHAT, CDR2 FNYEAQ (reference sequence).

This material consisted of blood, taken after dendritic cell vaccination. This rearrangement joins TRBV7-7 to TRBJ2-7; D is possibly TRBD2 (6 bases). The sequence came from a human donor with glioblastoma. Here the CDR3 DNA reads TGTGCTAGCAGCTTAGAATCCGGGGGCGAGCAGTACTTC. Its translation: CASSLESGGEQYF.